The clone carrying this T cell receptor beta chain has only a few counts. The antigen is unknown. The junction departs from the called germline gene at one end, perhaps through a read error. Described time point: cycle 4 day 1 (C4D1), after around six weeks of nivolumab. The patients all showed relapse after autologous stem cell transplantation, while their brentuximab vedotin exposure varied. The data were produced by immunoSEQ multiplex PCR, yet TCRdb's version contains in-frame clones alone and is incomplete. The sample contains approximately 93,000 clones, 78% of which appear only once. The data originate from a study of PD-1 blockade in classical Hodgkin lymphoma. Study findings and constraints: Partial responders and progressors had significantly lower baseline TCR diversity. At baseline, newly diagnosed patients reportedly showed less TCR diversity than healthy donors.

This CDR3 spans 11 amino acids. CDR1 and CDR2 from the germline V gene are MNHNY and SVGAGI (reference sequence). The sequence was collected from a human donor with classical Hodgkin lymphoma. The material sequenced was peripheral blood mononuclear cells (PBMCs), taken before the fourth cycle of nivolumab. This chain joins TRBV6-6 and TRBJ1-1; D might be TRBD1 (5 bases). The CDR3 spells CAISGAHEAFF. The CDR3 DNA reads as TGTGCCATCAGTGGGGCGCATGAAGCTTTCTTT.